Shown below are 16 T cell receptor beta chains from a single sample sequenced in a study of radiation and T cells in renal cell carcinoma. Time point described: baseline pretreatment blood. As to treatment: 15 Gy SBRT to primary tumor, nephrectomy 4 weeks later. This table comes from immunoSEQ multiplex PCR, and its TCRdb copy is limited to in-frame clones, with some not included. This table has 150,000 or so clones, roughly 85% appearing once. This material consisted of blood, taken from a patient whose treatment included radiotherapy and nephrectomy. The receptors here all came from a woman between 50 and 59 years old with renal cell carcinoma.

J is TRBJ2-5 and V is TRBV6-5; maybe TRBD2 (6 bases). This CDR3 has 15 amino acids. V was cut by 2 bases and J by 2 bases, with 12 bases left in between. The germline V gene has CDR1 MNHEY and CDR2 SVGAGI. In DNA form, the CDR3 reads TGTGCCAGCAGTTACGGAGGGGCAGGTCAAGAGACCCAGTACTTC. It specifies CASSYGGAGQETQYF.

The chain employs TRBV9 and TRBJ2-7; perhaps TRBD2 as D (6 bases). Trimming pared 3 bases from V and 9 bases from J, leaving 16 bases between. In germline, CDR1 is SGDLS, CDR2 YYNGEE. This CDR3 contains 13 residues. CDR3 nucleotides: TGTGCCAGCAGCGCGGGCAGCGGGCTCGGGCAGTACTTC. This translates into CASSAGSGLGQYF.

In this sample, this clone turned up a few times. This chain uses TRBV2 with TRBJ2-5; 7 nucleotides line up with TRBD1. J lost 1 base, V lost 6 bases, and 2 bases had no gene match. Germline V gene lookup returns CDR1 SNHLY and CDR2 FYNNEI. This CDR3 is 13 amino acids long. The CDR3 protein is CASRGDSQETQYF. The CDR3 region has the DNA TGTGCCAGCAGGGGGGACAGCCAAGAGACCCAGTACTTC.

The count of this clone is one. The chain uses TRBV15 and TRBJ1-6; no definite D call. The CDR3 has 15 residues. V lost 3 bases, J lost 9 bases, and 15 bases lay in between. CDR1 LNHNV and CDR2 YYDKDF come from the germline V gene (reference sequence). CDR3 DNA sequence: TGTGCCACCAGCAGGGTTTTGGAGTCTTTTTCACCCCTCCACTTT. This translates into CATSRVLESFSPLHF.

The chain recombines TRBV6-5 with TRBJ1-2; D remains unclear. Germline loops: CDR1 MNHEY, CDR2 SVGAGI. Trimming left V 2 bases short and J 8 bases short, with 18 bases between. The CDR3 is 15 residues long. The CDR3 sequence is CASSYLEGGRIGYTF. In DNA form, the CDR3 reads TGTGCCAGCAGTTACCTCGAAGGAGGCAGGATAGGCTACACCTTC.

This clone has only a few counts. The chain uses TRBV9 and TRBJ2-3; 10 bases line up with TRBD2. The trim removed 4 bases at V and 6 bases at J, leaving 14 bases unmatched. This CDR3 has 17 amino acids. Germline loops: CDR1 SGDLS, CDR2 YYNGEE. CDR3 coding DNA: TGTGCCAGCAGCACCCTAGCGGGAGTCGCCCCAGGGGATACGCAGTATTTT. Its protein product is CASSTLAGVAPGDTQYF.

The chain is built from TRBV7-9 and TRBJ2-5, with D perhaps being TRBD1 or TRBD2 (8 bases each). The CDR3 sequence is 15 residues long. Per germline, CDR1 SEHNR and CDR2 FQNEAQ (reference sequence). V lost 4 bases and J 2 bases, leaving 14 bases between the germline ends. CDR3: CASSSGGDRQETQYF. The CDR3 nucleotides read TGTGCCAGCAGCTCCGGGGGGGACAGGCAAGAGACCCAGTACTTC.

The V call is TRBV4-1, the J call TRBJ1-1; 8 bases are shared with TRBD1. The CDR3 has 15 residues. Per germline, CDR1 MGHRA and CDR2 YSYEKL. The V and J ends lost 4 bases and 3 bases, in that order; junction bases with no gene match: 7. Written as DNA, the CDR3 is TGCGCCAGCAGCCCGGGACAGGTTGGCGACACTGAAGCTTTCTTT. Protein sequence: CASSPGQVGDTEAFF.

The chain carries TRBV4-1 and TRBJ2-7; TRBD2 is a possible D gene (7 bases). The CDR3 runs 14 residues. Trimming removed 1 base from V and 6 bases from J, with 13 bases in between. Germline CDR1 and CDR2: MGHRA and YSYEKL. The CDR3 nucleotides are TGCGCCAGCAGCCAAGTTGGGGGGGGGCGCGAGCAGTACTTC. Translation gives CASSQVGGGREQYF.

V gene TRBV10-3 combines with J gene TRBJ2-2; TRBD1 aligns across 10 bases. CDR3 length: 16 amino acids. Trimming at V came to 6 bases and at J to 5 bases, leaving 9 bases not matched to a gene. Per germline, CDR1 ENHRY and CDR2 SYGVKD. CDR3 coding DNA: TGTGCCATCAGCAAGCGGGACAGGGGCGGAACCGGGGAGCTGTTTTTT. Amino acids: CAISKRDRGGTGELFF.

This chain uses TRBV7-9 with TRBJ2-5; tentatively, D is TRBD1 (5 bases). Per germline, CDR1 SEHNR and CDR2 FQNEAQ (reference sequence). V dropped 4 bases and J dropped 2 bases, with 11 bases sitting between them. The CDR3 extends over 14 amino acids. CDR3 residues: CASSSRQNQETQYF. The CDR3 nucleotides are TGTGCCAGCAGCTCTAGACAGAATCAAGAGACCCAGTACTTC.

This chain's CDR3 is CAWSGETGPREAFF. The CDR3 coding sequence is TGTGCCTGGAGTGGAGAGACAGGGCCCCGTGAAGCTTTCTTT. The rearrangement links TRBV30 to TRBJ1-1; 7 positions agree with TRBD1. The CDR3 covers 14 residues. Unmatched junction bases numbered 9, after V lost 1 base and J lost 7 bases. Germline CDR1 is GTSNPN and CDR2 is SVGIG (reference sequence).

The rearrangement links TRBV19 to TRBJ2-3, with no clear D. Germline CDR1 and CDR2: LNHDA and SQIVND (reference sequence). The V and J ends lost 2 bases and 1 base respectively, with 7 bases between them. The CDR3 is 14 residues long. The chain's CDR3 is CASSITQGTDTQYF. The CDR3 bases are TGTGCCAGTAGTATAACGCAGGGCACAGATACGCAGTATTTT.

This chain uses TRBV28 with TRBJ1-1; D call uncertain. Germline lookup yields CDR1 MDHEN and CDR2 SYDVKM. The length of the CDR3 is 15 residues. Trimming removed 0 bases from V and 1 base from J, with 9 bases in between. CDR3 sequence reads: CASSLWATGNTEAFF. As DNA, the CDR3 is TGTGCCAGCAGTTTATGGGCCACTGGGAACACTGAAGCTTTCTTT.

The chain employs TRBV5-5 and TRBJ1-1; D not certain. The CDR3 contains 19 residues. The V and J ends lost 4 bases and 0 bases respectively, with 25 bases between them. Germline V gene sequence: CDR1 SGHKS, CDR2 YYEKEE (reference sequence). The CDR3 nucleotides read TGTGCCAGCAGCCCGGGCTGGGGTTCCTTAAGGGCTATGAACACTGAAGCTTTCTTT. This gives the protein CASSPGWGSLRAMNTEAFF.

This clone occurred once. This rearrangement joins TRBV7-2 to TRBJ1-1; no clear D gene. This CDR3 has 15 amino acids. V gave up 3 bases and J gave up 0 bases, with 11 bases separating them. Germline loops: CDR1 SGHTA, CDR2 FQGNSA. CDR3 sequence (DNA): TGTGCCAGCAGCTTGATGGGGAGGGTGAACACTGAAGCTTTCTTT. Amino acids: CASSLMGRVNTEAFF.